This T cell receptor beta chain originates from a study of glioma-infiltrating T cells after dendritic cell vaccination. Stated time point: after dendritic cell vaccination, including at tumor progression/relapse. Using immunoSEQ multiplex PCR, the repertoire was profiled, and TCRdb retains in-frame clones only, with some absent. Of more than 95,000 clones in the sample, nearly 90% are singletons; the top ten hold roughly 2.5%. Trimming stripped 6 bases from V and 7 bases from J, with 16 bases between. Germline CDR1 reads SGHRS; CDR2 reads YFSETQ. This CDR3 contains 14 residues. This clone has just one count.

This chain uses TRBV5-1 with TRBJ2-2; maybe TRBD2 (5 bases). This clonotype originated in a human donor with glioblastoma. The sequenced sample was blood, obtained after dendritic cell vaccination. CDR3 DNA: TGCGCCAGCACACCAACCACTAGGCACGGGGAGCTGTTTTTT. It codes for CASTPTTRHGELFF.